This record looks at one T cell receptor beta chain sequence and its context. This sample was taken from a study of PD-L1 blockade in urothelial cancer. Clones were sequenced by immunoSEQ multiplex PCR, and TCRdb holds only the in-frame ones, with some missing. The sample carries some 60,000 clones, around 84% recorded once. V was cut by 6 bases and J by 0 bases, with 8 bases left in between. CDR1 and CDR2 (germline): MDHEN, SYDVKM. The CDR3 has 14 amino acids. The material sequenced was PBMCs, taken around atezolizumab (anti-PD-L1) treatment. The chain couples TRBV28 to TRBJ2-2; tentatively, D is TRBD1 (5 bases). The clonotype was recovered from a man in his forties or fifties with urothelial cancer. The CDR3 is CASRQAPNTGELFF. Written as DNA, the CDR3 is TGTGCCAGCAGACAGGCGCCGAACACCGGGGAGCTGTTTTTT. The full variable domain, rest sourced from reference TRBV28 and TRBJ2-2, is DVKVTQSSRYLVKRTGEKVFLECVQDMDHENMFWYRQDPGLGLRLIYFSYDVKMKEKGDIPEGYSVSREKKERFSLILESASTNQTSMYLCASRQAPNTGELFFGEGSRLTVL.